The clone carrying this T cell receptor (beta chain) is a singleton in its sample. This entry comes from a study of blood T cell repertoires in COVID-19. Trimming cost V 5 bases and J 8 bases, with 24 bases left between them. The CDR3 has 16 residues. The germline V gene encodes CDR1 MNHEY and CDR2 SMNVEV (reference sequence). Authors' methods: By means of reference gene primer amplification, nucleated cell counts were estimated. Measured with immunoSEQ multiplex PCR; TCRdb has only the in-frame clones, and not every one. V, J and clone size derive from that table, while D and trimming were established from the DNA sequence. The sample consists of roughly 80,000 clones, 82% of them appearing once.

The rearrangement links TRBV27 to TRBJ1-1; the D gene is possibly TRBD1 (6 bases). The sample consisted of peripheral blood. This TCR derives from a man aged 80 or over with acute or convalescent COVID-19. CDR3 in DNA: TGTGCCAGCAGTCCCCTGGGGGCGGGGGTTAGGCGGGAAGCTTTCTTT. Protein: CASSPLGAGVRREAFF.